The TCR beta chain under discussion was sequenced for a study of quantifying T cell responses using KT2 cells. The overall study: TCR alpha and beta constant-region primers primed reverse transcription of RNA. A predetermined fluorescence threshold ended the second PCR, run as a qPCR.

The study, taken as a whole, reports: KT2 clone alpha and beta sequence counts scaled linearly with input KT2 cell number. At about one KT2 cell per 100,000 PBMC, KT2 sequences were still detected.

Each cDNA got a UMI-containing oligo ligated at its 3' end. First-round PCR used 4 cycles and beta primers RC1.1 and RC1.2 covering TRBC1 and TRBC2. MiXCR, applied by TCRdb to the UMI-ligation and nested PCR reads, yields one record per CDR3 protein. This table holds about 30,000 distinct CDR3 sequences, 6% to 9.5% found once. This clonotype was seen a few times. Its antigen is not identified. In germline, CDR1 is MGHDK, CDR2 SYGVNS. V gave up 3 bases and J gave up 3 bases, with 8 bases separating them. The CDR3 spans 13 residues. The sample is PBMC spiked with counted cells of clone KT2. The sequence came from a human donor. This chain connects TRBV25-1 to TRBJ1-1; D is uncertain. Sequencing was performed on PBMCs spiked with cells of the T cell clone KT2. The DNA for the CDR3 is TGTGCCAGCAGTGAGTGGCCCGACACTGAAGCTTTCTTT. Translation gives CASSEWPDTEAFF.